The 28 T cell receptor beta chains reported below all come from one sample, sequenced in a study of cytomegalovirus exposure and HLA in healthy donors. PCR involved 60 Vbeta and 13 Jbeta primers. The method was immunoSEQ multiplex PCR; TCRdb's version includes in-frame clones alone and lacks a portion of them. The profile shows 120,000 or so clones, more than 60% of them singletons. What was sequenced was PBMCs. The receptors were sampled from a young man in good health and CMV-seronegative.

V and J are TRBV11-2 and TRBJ2-2, with 8 positions matching TRBD2. Trimming at V came to 6 bases and at J to 0 bases, leaving 6 bases not matched to a gene. The CDR3 has 16 amino acids. Germline-derived CDR1 and CDR2 are SGHAT and FQNNGV. The CDR3: CASSRGGGANTGELFF. In DNA form, the CDR3 reads TGTGCCAGCAGTCGGGGGGGCGGGGCGAACACCGGGGAGCTGTTTTTT.

The rearrangement uses TRBV18 and TRBJ2-1; 12 bases are a match to TRBD2. Losses at the gene ends were 3 bases for V and 0 bases for J; bases not matched to a gene: 12. CDR1 and CDR2 from the germline V gene are KGHSH and LQKENI. The length of the CDR3 is 20 residues. The DNA for the CDR3 is TGTGCCAGCTCACCTCCAGGACTAGCGGGGAACTTGAGCTCCTACAATGAGCAGTTCTTC. Translating it yields CASSPPGLAGNLSSYNEQFF.

The genes are TRBV5-6 and TRBJ1-6, with 7 bases lining up with TRBD1. Germline V CDR1 and CDR2: SGHDT, YYEEEE. The CDR3 spans 12 residues. V lost 4 bases and J lost 16; bases outside the gene matches: 8. CDR3 sequence: CASSRDSGPLHF. CDR3 coding DNA: TGTGCCAGCAGCAGGGACAGTGGACCTCTCCACTTT.

V and J are TRBV7-8 and TRBJ1-2; possible D gene TRBD1, 6 bases. There are 13 residues in the CDR3. The V end was cut by 3 bases, the J end by 5 bases, with 10 bases between. Germline V gene lookup returns CDR1 SGHVS and CDR2 FQNEAQ. In DNA form, the CDR3 reads TGTGCCAGCAGCTTCGGGACAACTTATGGCTACACCTTC. The encoded protein is CASSFGTTYGYTF.

The V call is TRBV10-1, the J call TRBJ1-4, with 10 bases identical to TRBD1. The J segment lost 6 bases and the V segment lost 3 bases, leaving 4 bases of the junction unmatched. Germline CDR1 reads WNHNN; CDR2 reads SYGVQD (reference sequence). The CDR3 has 15 amino acids. CDR3 nucleotides: TGCGCCAGCAGTGAAACGGGACAGGGGCATGAAAAACTGTTTTTT. It encodes CASSETGQGHEKLFF.

The chain couples TRBV7-3 to TRBJ2-3; 10 bases are shared with TRBD1. Germline CDR1 SGHTA, CDR2 FQGTGA. The CDR3 extends over 17 amino acids. J was trimmed by 2 bases and V by 5 bases; bases with no gene match: 10. CDR3 amino acids: CASSPPPGQGYTDTQYF. CDR3 nucleotide sequence: TGTGCCAGCAGCCCCCCCCCGGGACAGGGGTACACAGATACGCAGTATTTT.

The chain links TRBV14 to TRBJ2-5, with D possibly TRBD2 on 5 matching bases. This CDR3 has 20 residues. Per germline, CDR1 SGHDN and CDR2 FVKESK. V lost 0 bases to trimming and J lost 0 bases, with 23 bases between them. In nucleotides, the CDR3 is TGTGCCAGCAGCCAAGATATCTCAGCGTTGCTAGCTCCGTACCAAGAGACCCAGTACTTC. Translation: CASSQDISALLAPYQETQYF.

The CDR3 DNA sequence: TGTGCCAGCTCACCACAGCTAGCGGAGAACACCGGGGAGCTGTTTTTT. Amino acid sequence: CASSPQLAENTGELFF. V and J are TRBV18 and TRBJ2-2; the match to TRBD2 covers 7 bases. Losses at the gene ends were 1 base for V and 1 base for J; bases not matched to a gene: 3. The germline V gene encodes CDR1 KGHSH and CDR2 LQKENI. The CDR3 consists of 16 residues.

This sequence joins TRBV6-6 and TRBJ2-5; no reliable D call. CDR1 and CDR2 from the germline V gene are MNHNY and SVGAGI (reference sequence). Trimming took 0 bases from V and 0 from J, leaving 8 bases between them. CDR3 size: 15 residues. The CDR3 loop reads CASSYSHQYQETQYF. CDR3 DNA: TGTGCCAGCAGTTACTCTCACCAGTACCAAGAGACCCAGTACTTC.

The CDR3, as DNA: TGTGCCAGCTCACTAGCCCATCCTCTCCAAGAGACCCAGTACTTC. It codes for CASSLAHPLQETQYF. This chain joins TRBV27 and TRBJ2-5, with D possibly being TRBD2 (6 bases). The CDR3 contains 15 residues. Trimming stripped 8 bases from V and 1 base from J, with 17 bases between. Germline loops: CDR1 MNHEY, CDR2 SMNVEV (reference sequence).

The chain is built from TRBV6-6 and TRBJ1-2; D gene ambiguous. The CDR3 contains 14 residues. The V and J ends lost 2 bases and 8 bases respectively, with 15 bases between them. Germline CDR1 and CDR2: MNHNY and SVGAGI (reference sequence). The CDR3 reads CASSYAGSYEGYTF. The CDR3 DNA reads TGTGCCAGCAGTTACGCAGGATCCTATGAAGGCTACACCTTC.

This rearrangement joins TRBV5-4 to TRBJ1-1; D is unclear. CDR3 size: 14 residues. The ends were cut back, 1 base at V and 6 bases at J, with 13 bases in the middle. CDR1 is SGHNT, CDR2 YYREEE, per germline (reference sequence). This CDR3 is CASSLTTAAPEAFF. CDR3 sequence (DNA): TGTGCCAGCAGCTTGACGACGGCGGCCCCTGAAGCTTTCTTT. Drawing the rest from reference TRBV5-4 and TRBJ1-1, the complete variable domain is ETGVTQSPTHLIKTRGQQVTLRCSSQSGHNTVSWYQQALGQGPQFIFQYYREEENGRGNFPPRFSGLQFPNYSSELNVNALELDDSALYLCASSLTTAAPEAFFGQGTRLTVV.

This clone was recorded only once. V usage is TRBV14 and J usage is TRBJ2-5, with 7 bases that match TRBD2. V was clipped by 4 bases and J by 3 bases; unmatched bases: 5. CDR3 length: 14 residues. CDR1 is SGHDN, CDR2 FVKESK, per germline. The CDR3 DNA follows: TGTGCCAGCAGCCCGTGGGGGGGTGAAGAGACCCAGTACTTC. It translates to CASSPWGGEETQYF.

The V call is TRBV5-4, the J call TRBJ2-2; a possible D gene is TRBD2 (5 bases). V was pared by 6 bases and J by 7 bases, with 22 bases between. CDR3 length: 16 amino acids. Per germline, CDR1 SGHNT and CDR2 YYREEE (reference sequence). The CDR3 DNA sequence: TGTGCCAGCACCCAGGACCAGAGGGTAGGGAACGGGGAGCTGTTTTTT. It encodes CASTQDQRVGNGELFF.

V usage is TRBV10-3 and J usage is TRBJ1-1; D perhaps matches TRBD1 (6 bases). Germline lookup yields CDR1 ENHRY and CDR2 SYGVKD. Trimming cost V 7 bases and J 1 base, with 13 bases left between them. This CDR3 is built from 14 residues. CDR3 protein: CAINPRTENTEAFF. CDR3 DNA sequence: TGTGCCATCAACCCTAGGACAGAGAACACTGAAGCTTTCTTT.

The chain uses TRBV10-3 and TRBJ1-2; no firm D call. The length of the CDR3 is 13 residues. Germline CDR1 and CDR2: ENHRY and SYGVKD. V gave up 6 bases and J gave up 6 bases, with 14 bases separating them. In DNA form, the CDR3 reads TGTGCCATCAGCTCCGTCGCGATCGATGGCTACACCTTC. It yields the protein CAISSVAIDGYTF.

This rearrangement joins TRBV6-5 to TRBJ2-1; 9 nucleotides agree with TRBD1. V was clipped by 4 bases and J by 7 bases; unmatched bases: 8. Germline CDR1 reads MNHEY; CDR2 reads SVGAGI. The CDR3 has 15 residues. This CDR3 reads CASSLGTGSRNEQFF. The CDR3 DNA follows: TGTGCCAGCAGTTTAGGGACAGGGTCGCGGAATGAGCAGTTCTTC.

The chain combines TRBV9 with TRBJ2-7; TRBD1 matches 9 bases. The ends lost 3 bases at V and 3 bases at J; junction bases unmatched: 7. Germline V lookup: CDR1 SGDLS, CDR2 YYNGEE. CDR3 length: 15 residues. DNA for the CDR3: TGTGCCAGCAGCGGGCTACCGGGACAGGGCTACGAGCAGTACTTC. As protein: CASSGLPGQGYEQYF.

This chain links TRBV9 with TRBJ1-2; D possibly corresponds to TRBD1 (5 bases). The V gene lost 0 bases and the J gene lost 5 bases, with 11 bases spanning the gap. CDR3 size: 14 residues. Germline V gene sequence: CDR1 SGDLS, CDR2 YYNGEE. The CDR3: CASSVERGSYGYTF. Written as DNA, the CDR3 is TGTGCCAGCAGCGTAGAGCGGGGGTCGTATGGCTACACCTTC.

The chain has TRBV9 and TRBJ2-2, with TRBD1 identical over 10 bases. V shed 4 bases and J 6 bases; nucleotides not matched to a gene: 15. From germline, CDR1 is SGDLS and CDR2 YYNGEE. The CDR3 spans 18 residues. The DNA for the CDR3 is TGTGCCAGCAGCACTAGCCGAGGACAGGGGGAAATTGCCGGGGAGCTGTTTTTT. The encoded protein is CASSTSRGQGEIAGELFF.

This chain joins TRBV10-3 and TRBJ2-7; a weak D match, TRBD1 (5 bases). Per the germline V gene, CDR1 is ENHRY and CDR2 is SYGVKD. Trimming pared 0 bases from V and 2 bases from J, leaving 17 bases between. The length of the CDR3 is 17 residues. This CDR3 reads CAISESILAGSPYEQYF. The CDR3 DNA reads as TGTGCCATCAGTGAGTCGATCTTGGCAGGGTCCCCCTACGAGCAGTACTTC.

The J gene is TRBJ1-3, the V gene TRBV4-3; D remains ambiguous. The CDR3 is 15 residues long. Germline CDR1 is LGHNA and CDR2 is YSLEER. Trimming took off 4 bases at V and 0 bases at J, with 10 bases between the two ends. The chain's CDR3 is CASSRGGDSGNTIYF. CDR3 coding DNA: TGCGCCAGCAGCCGAGGCGGAGACTCTGGAAACACCATATATTTT.

The chain employs TRBV7-2 and TRBJ1-5; possibly TRBD1 for D (6 bases). Germline V gene sequence: CDR1 SGHTA, CDR2 FQGNSA. This CDR3 contains 16 residues. Trimming cost V 0 bases and J 6 bases, with 15 bases left between them. Here the CDR3 DNA reads TGTGCCAGCAGCTTAGCAAATCAGGGGCGGACTCAGCCCCAGCATTTT. Its translation is CASSLANQGRTQPQHF.

V gene TRBV11-2 combines with J gene TRBJ2-1; TRBD1 aligns across 7 bases. This CDR3 has 18 residues. CDR1 and CDR2 from the germline V gene are SGHAT and FQNNGV. V shed 0 bases and J 1 base; nucleotides not matched to a gene: 9. This chain's CDR3 is CASSLDRRQGYSYNEQFF. The DNA for the CDR3 is TGTGCCAGCAGCTTAGACAGAAGACAGGGCTATTCCTACAATGAGCAGTTCTTC.

J is TRBJ2-2 and V is TRBV6-6; D is undetermined. This CDR3 region has 12 residues. Germline CDR1 MNHNY, CDR2 SVGAGI (reference sequence). V shed 6 bases and J shed 7 bases, with 9 bases lying between them. The CDR3 DNA sequence: TGTGCCAGCAGGCGGTCGAACGGGGAGCTGTTTTTT. Translating gives CASRRSNGELFF.

V and J are TRBV7-2 and TRBJ2-5; 7 nucleotides match TRBD1. The V gene end was trimmed by 5 bases and the J gene end by 3 bases; junction bases not matched to a gene: 15. This CDR3 is 17 amino acids long. Germline values: CDR1 SGHTA, CDR2 FQGNSA. CDR3 sequence (DNA): TGTGCCAGCAGCCAAAGACAGGGTCTCCTCTTCGAAGAGACCCAGTACTTC. Protein product: CASSQRQGLLFEETQYF.

In the case of this clone: The germline gene is not matched at one end of the junction; a read error may be the cause. The chain joins TRBV5-4 to TRBJ2-1, with TRBD2 matching 11 bases. The CDR3 has 14 amino acids. Germline values: CDR1 SGHNT, CDR2 YYREEE (reference sequence). CDR3 protein: CASSLEGVSGGAVF. The CDR3 DNA reads as TGTGCCAGCAGCTTGGAGGGGGTTAGCGGGGGGGCGGTCTTC.

This chain uses TRBV7-9 with TRBJ2-1, with 9 bases that match TRBD2. V lost 3 bases and J lost 4; bases outside the gene matches: 7. The CDR3 runs to 16 residues. The germline V gene has CDR1 SEHNR and CDR2 FQNEAQ (reference sequence). The CDR3 sequence is CASSFRLAETYNEQFF. Written as DNA, the CDR3 is TGTGCCAGCAGCTTTCGACTAGCGGAAACTTACAATGAGCAGTTCTTC.